This TCR beta chain was sequenced in a study of monozygotic twins with inflammatory bowel disease. Findings and limits, study-wide: Healthy co-twins had higher TCRbeta inverse Simpson diversity than their IBD twins.

A word on this clonotype: Its target is not known.

The authors ran two nested PCRs of 16 and 9 cycles on TCRalpha and TCRbeta cDNA. For each CDR3 protein, TCRdb gives one entry from its re-call of the 5' RACE reads, without DNA. The sample holds some 150,000 distinct CDR3 sequences. Germline values: CDR1 SGHRS, CDR2 YFSETQ. The CDR3 covers 16 residues. Sequences were obtained from blood. The receptor was isolated from a human donor with ulcerative colitis or Crohn's disease, or a healthy co-twin of an affected twin (not recorded which). J is TRBJ1-3 and V is TRBV5-1; the D call of TRBD1 rests on TCRdb alone, since no DNA is present to check it. The CDR3 sequence: CASSLTTGFTGNTIYF.